Sequencing of this T cell receptor (beta chain) was carried out in a study of cytomegalovirus exposure and HLA in healthy donors (dated 2017 in TCRdb). Study-wide context: According to an earlier analysis of several hundred of the donors, some 170 million T cells yielded over 90 million unique TCR beta sequences and about 300 Gb of sequence data. The study aimed to test whether cataloging public T cell receptors could reveal signatures of past pathogen exposure. A later genetic analysis used genome-wide SNP genotypes for about 65% of the 666 donors, treating that subset as a discovery cohort. The genetic ancestry cluster associated with self-reported Caucasian donors included 65% to 90% of the roughly 400 genotyped donors. On average, around 230,000 unique TCR beta nucleotide sequences were sequenced per donor among a few hundred genotyped donors of the cohort, with around 19% of those sequences being non-productive. The study profiled the T cell repertoires of 666 subjects by immunosequencing and related them to cytomegalovirus serostatus. The later analysis used no new phenotypic data to find candidate immune exposures, relying instead on TCR beta sequences and their occurrence across donors. Both class I and class II loci were covered by HLA typing, at four-digit resolution. In a later analysis, previously published TCR beta repertoires from roughly 710 donors were re-analyzed and high-resolution HLA genotyping was added so that TCR occurrence patterns could be studied. Along with the roughly 710-subject first cohort, a separate validation cohort of over a hundred different subjects was used. Donor age, sex, ethnicity and CMV serostatus were compiled alongside the repertoire data. Several DR-DQ haplotypes were handled as single units for association and clustering because linkage in the cohort was strong. All discovery cohort repertoires had been generated on a single sequencing platform. High-throughput TCR immunosequencing, statistical association of individual TCRs with disease status, and machine learning were combined to predict cytomegalovirus infection status. Typing coverage varied by locus: about 620-630 donors for A, B, C, DRB1 and DQB1; 522 for DQA1; more than 600 for DPA1; approximately 450 for DPB1. Approximately 310 gigabases of sequencing data and roughly 90 million unique TCR sequences were included in an early release covering 550 to 650 HLA-typed donors. In an earlier analysis of 500 to 650 of the donors, high-throughput TCR beta sequencing was used to judge whether each TCR beta V gene segment behaved as functional or pseudogenic. Overall study outcomes, separate from this receptor: The authors suggested that the approach could potentially be generalized to other disease states and immunological phenotypes. A further reported finding was that TCR beta sequences accurately predicted the HLA-A and HLA-B alleles for most subjects in the first cohort. According to a later analysis, TCR association rates differed among HLA loci, with DRB1 alleles showing the most associated TCRs and HLA-C alleles showing the fewest. An association between a missense DCLRE1C variant and V-gene and J-gene trimming of TCR beta chains was found in a later genetic analysis and replicated in an independent cohort. In a later analysis, most CMV-associated TCR beta chains were found to appear HLA-restricted, with HLA associations seemingly driven largely by CMV exposure. Strong co-occurrence of HLA alleles, especially DR and DQ, made assigning TCR associations to individual alleles difficult. Compared with equally common non-associated chains, HLA-associated TCR beta chains in a later analysis were more clonally expanded and had lower generation probabilities. Correlated functional status among segregating V segments might be attributable to linkage disequilibrium, but an unknown experimental factor could not be ruled out. CMV serostatus was the only immune exposure information available for the cohort. The classifier was reported to diagnose cytomegalovirus status with high specificity and sensitivity in both the original cohort and the validation cohort. Most TCR sequences were seen in very few donors, while some public TCRs were found in many individuals. An earlier analysis of several hundred of the donors showed that most TCR beta V segments appeared in productive rearrangements either about 87% or about 30% of the time, which broadly matched IMGT annotations. In this cohort, only TCR beta chains were sequenced, and detectable features were limited by the absence of alpha or paired-chain data. A later analysis associated approximately 17,000 TCR beta sequences with specific HLA alleles at a false discovery rate of 0.05. A group of highly shared sequence variants was considered likely to be a technical artifact of the sequencing pipeline. In vitro tests confirmed that a few of the cytomegalovirus-associated TCR beta chains recognize cytomegalovirus antigens. Some IMGT-functional V segments, including TRBV6-2 and TRBV6-3, could not be distinguished by the 87-base-pair reads and were therefore excluded. Presence/absence analyses assumed roughly uniform sequencing depth across donors, an assumption that may not hold. A later analysis reported that several top co-occurrence clusters appeared linked to parvovirus B19, influenza, CMV and Epstein-Barr virus. Because HLA typing was missing for some donors at each locus, association tests included only the typed subset. The earlier analysis of some 560 of the donors excluded roughly 16 rarely observed V segments, including chromosome 9 orphons, because counts were too low. A total of 164 TCR beta chains were listed by the study as associated with cytomegalovirus. In a later genetic analysis, fewer N-insertions in productive TCRs were reported among donors in an Asian-associated ancestry cluster than the approximately 670-donor mean.

From the cysteine through the phenylalanine, the CDR3 covers 12 amino acids. CDR3 DNA only is kept here, 36 bases in frame from base 1. The V and J ends are trimmed by 5 bases and 4 bases, leaving 8 bases between them. Per the germline V gene (reference sequence), LNHDA is the CDR1 and SQIVND is the CDR2. In total, 630 or so healthy bone marrow donors made up the cohort. At the time of sampling, all cohort members were nominally healthy, though unrecorded immune exposures were likely present. The donor was CMV seronegative and belonged to the group of 352 seronegative cohort members. A peripheral blood sample was provided by each donor, and peripheral blood mononuclear cells were used for TCR beta sequencing. Genomic DNA was extracted from the blood cell samples with the Qiagen DNeasy Blood Extraction Kit. The library was obtained by the immunoSEQ multiplex PCR assay. The multiplex PCR relied on a mix of 60 forward primers for TCR Vbeta segments and 13 reverse primers for TCR Jbeta segments. The CDR3 region of rearranged TCR beta genes was amplified from genomic DNA with a multiplex PCR assay. Amplified TCR beta libraries were sequenced as 87-base-pair reads on the Illumina HiSeq System. Regarding the original processing steps: A later analysis tallied around 82 million unique TCR beta chains across the 666 repertoires, and about 12 million of those chains were shared by two or more donors. Raw reads were error-corrected and collapsed into unique sequences with a nearest-neighbor algorithm that merged closely related sequences to remove PCR and sequencing errors. To assign V, D and J gene segments, CDR3 sequences were aligned to IMGT reference sequences. For a sequence to be retained, a match of at least six nucleotides was required to both a V gene segment and a J gene segment. A rearrangement counted as productive if the CDR3 had no stop codons and remained in frame with V and J, and every other rearrangement counted as non-productive. Following IMGT convention, CDR3 was defined as the stretch from the second conserved V-encoded cysteine to the conserved J-encoded phenylalanine. The earlier analysis of about 590 of the donors excluded sequences that lacked an unambiguous match to a single V gene segment. An earlier analysis of fewer than 650 of the donors classified V segments as functional when productive rearrangements were above 56.7% and as segregating when the standard deviation between donors was above 5%. A statistical classification framework was built for diagnosing cytomegalovirus status from the catalog of TCR beta chain sequences. In a later analysis, V and J genes were assigned by comparing TCR nucleotide sequences against IMGT/GENE-DB human TR gene sequences. Using the TCRdist pipeline, a later analysis assigned CDR3 sequences along with most-parsimonious VDJ recombination scenarios. In a later analysis, each TCR beta chain was defined by its CDR3 amino acid sequence together with its V-gene family, and reads without a unique V-gene family were excluded. To address suspected cross-contamination and a sequencing artifact, a later analysis removed a few hundred highly shared, low-generation-probability nucleotide sequences. A later analysis calculated a clonal expansion index for each public chain from normalized within-repertoire ranks of inferred template counts. Generation probabilities in a later analysis came from a VDJ recombination model fitted to out-of-frame rearrangements, and those results were checked against IGoR. In a later analysis, TCR-TCR, TCR-HLA and TCR-CMV co-occurrence was scored with hypergeometric tests, and a repertoire-size bias correction was applied to TCR pairs. To estimate false discovery rates, a later analysis permuted the HLA or CMV assignments 20 times. In a later analysis, co-occurring TCRs were grouped using DBSCAN, and TCRdist sequence similarity was added for clustering within HLA-allele-positive subsets. Repertoires with fewer than 30,000 or more than 120,000 public chains were left out of co-occurrence clustering, as were several repertoires with anomalous nucleotide sharing. TCRdb re-hosts the immuneACCESS table, in-frame sequences only. Its copies lack some clones; in the studies checked, an unresolved V gene accounts for under half of them, and the cause for the rest is not known. V, J and clone size derive from that table, while D and trimming were established from the DNA sequence. The sample records about 130,000 clones, 70% to 80% of which are singletons. The ten largest clones add up to around 1.9% of the sample.

To note about this clone: The specificity of this receptor is unknown. Base qualities are not at hand, and no much larger clone is one base apart.

The sequence came from a woman aged 45-60 years in good health and CMV-seronegative. This receptor chain uses TRBV19 and TRBJ1-1, with no reliable assignment of the D segment. Sequencing was performed on PBMCs. The encoded CDR3 is CASSRLSTEAFF. The DNA reads TGTGCCAGTAGTCGGTTGAGCACTGAAGCTTTCTTT.